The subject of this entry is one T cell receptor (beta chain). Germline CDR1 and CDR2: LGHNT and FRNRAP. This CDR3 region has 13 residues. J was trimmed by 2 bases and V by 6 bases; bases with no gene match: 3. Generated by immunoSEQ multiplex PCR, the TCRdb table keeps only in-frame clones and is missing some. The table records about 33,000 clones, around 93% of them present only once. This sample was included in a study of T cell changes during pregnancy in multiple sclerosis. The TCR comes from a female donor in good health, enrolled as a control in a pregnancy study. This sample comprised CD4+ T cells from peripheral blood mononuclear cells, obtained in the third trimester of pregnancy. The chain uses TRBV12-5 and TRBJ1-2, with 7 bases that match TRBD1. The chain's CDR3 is CASGRDSNYGYTF. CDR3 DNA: TGTGCTAGTGGGCGGGACAGCAACTATGGCTACACCTTC.